The source of this T cell receptor (beta chain) is a study of cytotoxic CD8 clonotypes in ibrutinib-treated CLL. Overall study: The cohort had about 11 relapsed/refractory and around 14 treatment-naive patients, 17 to 18 IGHV unmutated. Sequencing produced an average of around 250,000 productive templates and tens of thousands of productive rearrangements per sample. Regarding the study as a whole: At progression, clonality fell back toward baseline after rising at ibrutinib response.

The planned depth of sequencing spanned 1 in 200,000 to 1 in 1 million T cells. Assay used: immunoSEQ multiplex PCR; TCRdb lists only in-frame clones, some missing. The table records about 140,000 clones, 75% to 85% of them present only once. A remark on this clone: The antigen is not known.

The CDR3 covers 14 residues. Germline-derived CDR1 and CDR2 are MGHRA and YSYEKL. V lost 5 bases, J lost 6 bases, and 15 bases lay in between. The TCR originated in a human donor with chronic lymphocytic leukemia. The J gene is TRBJ2-3, the V gene TRBV4-1, with D tentatively TRBD1 (6 bases). The input for sequencing was PBMCs, taken after 36 months of ibrutinib treatment. CDR3 protein: CASSARGTLDTQYF. In DNA, the CDR3 is TGCGCCAGCAGCGCCAGGGGTACATTGGATACGCAGTATTTT.